This entry features one TCR beta chain sequence. The antigen is undetermined. The CDR3 loop spans 16 amino acids. CDR1 and CDR2 from the germline V gene are SGHRS and YFSETQ. The V segment lost 5 bases and the J segment 2 bases; nucleotides outside the gene matches: 11. The sample is drawn from a study of cytomegalovirus exposure and HLA in healthy donors. Background on the study: 81% of roughly 430 genotyped donors fell in the Caucasian-associated ancestry cluster. Findings and caveats of the study: For presence/absence analyses, sequencing depth was assumed to be roughly uniform across donors. A missense DCLRE1C variant was associated with V- and J-gene trimming of TCR beta chains in a later analysis, and an independent cohort replicated the association. The authors later found most CMV-associated TCR beta chains appeared HLA-restricted.

PCR used 60 Vbeta primers and 13 Jbeta primers. Here immunoSEQ multiplex PCR was the method, and the copy in TCRdb shows in-frame clones only, minus some. This table has about 55,000 clones, 65% to 80% appearing once. The sequencing sample was made of PBMCs. This chain connects TRBV5-1 to TRBJ2-7; 9 bases are shared with TRBD2. The sequence was collected from a man aged 35 to 55 in good health and CMV-seropositive. The CDR3 here is CASSRSSGGPTYEQYF. For the CDR3, the DNA is TGCGCCAGCAGTCGGAGTAGCGGGGGCCCTACCTACGAGCAGTACTTC.